The clone carrying this T cell receptor (beta chain) came up many times. What it binds is not known. V dropped 0 bases and J dropped 3; count of bases not matched to a gene: 10. Germline CDR1 and CDR2: DFQATT and SNEGSKA (reference sequence). The CDR3 covers 16 residues. The data originate from a study of blood T cells in healthy people across ages. Healthy Caucasian individuals from Russia aged 6 to 90 were enrolled as donors. It was about 9.4 milliliters of peripheral blood that were drawn from each donor. Primers used in a second PCR of about 6 to 11 cycles were a sample-barcoded 5' primer and a J-beta primer mix. TCRdb analysed the 5' RACE reads with MiXCR anew, one entry per CDR3 protein. Among 850,000 to 1,100,000 distinct CDR3 sequences listed, roughly two fifths were seen once. Study outcomes and limitations: Roughly linear age-related decline in beta diversity appeared, significant by age approximately 41.

The gene calls are TRBV20-1 and TRBJ2-7; 8 positions agree with TRBD2. Specimen: blood. The receptor comes from a man between 18 and 35 years old in good health. The CDR3 region has the DNA TGCAGTGCTAGAGATCCTTCGCGGGGGGATCTCTACGAGCAGTACTTC. Its protein is CSARDPSRGDLYEQYF.